What follows describes a single TCR beta chain. The data derive from a study of radiotherapy plus CTLA-4 blockade in lung cancer. Sequenced by immunoSEQ multiplex PCR; TCRdb stores in-frame clones only, minus some. The sample includes 50,000 to 65,000 clones, 77% of them seen just once. Trimming shortened V by 8 bases and J by 2 bases, and 5 bases separated the two germline ends. Germline CDR1 is LNHDA and CDR2 is SQIVND (reference sequence). This CDR3 comprises 11 residues. The rearrangement uses TRBV19 and TRBJ2-3; no reliable D call. This clonotype was sampled from a human donor with non-small cell lung cancer who had a partial response to radiotherapy plus ipilimumab. The sequences come from peripheral blood, collected from a patient treated with radiotherapy plus ipilimumab. CDR3 nucleotide sequence: TGTGCCAGTTCAGACACAGATACGCAGTATTTT. Protein product: CASSDTDTQYF.